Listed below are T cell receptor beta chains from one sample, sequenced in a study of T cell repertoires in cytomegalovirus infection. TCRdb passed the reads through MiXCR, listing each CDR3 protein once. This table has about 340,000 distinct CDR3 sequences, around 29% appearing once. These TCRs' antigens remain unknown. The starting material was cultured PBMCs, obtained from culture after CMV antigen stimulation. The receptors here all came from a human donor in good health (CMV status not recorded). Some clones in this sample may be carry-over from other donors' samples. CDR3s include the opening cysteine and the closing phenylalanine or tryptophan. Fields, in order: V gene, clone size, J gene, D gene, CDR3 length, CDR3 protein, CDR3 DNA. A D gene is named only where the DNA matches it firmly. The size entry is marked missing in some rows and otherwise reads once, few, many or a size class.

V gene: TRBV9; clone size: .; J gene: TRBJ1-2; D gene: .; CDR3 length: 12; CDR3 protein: CASEGVRPGYTF; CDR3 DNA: TGTGCCAGCGAGGGGGTTCGTCCTGGCTACACCTTC
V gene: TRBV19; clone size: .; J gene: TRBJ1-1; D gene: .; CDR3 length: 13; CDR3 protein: CASSPQRGAEAFF; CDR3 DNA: TGTGCCAGTAGCCCGCAACGGGGGGCTGAAGCTTTCTTT
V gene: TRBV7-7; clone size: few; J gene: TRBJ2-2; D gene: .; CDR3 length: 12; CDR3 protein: CASSQSGGELFF; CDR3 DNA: TGTGCTAGCAGCCAAAGTGGCGGGGAGCTGTTTTTT
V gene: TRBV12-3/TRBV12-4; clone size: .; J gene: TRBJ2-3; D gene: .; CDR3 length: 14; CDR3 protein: CASSLLRRTDTQYF; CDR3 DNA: TGTGCCAGCAGTTTACTTCGGAGGACAGATACGCAGTATTTT
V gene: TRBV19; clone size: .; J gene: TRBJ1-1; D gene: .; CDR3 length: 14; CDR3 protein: CASSIWAMNTEAFF; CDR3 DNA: TGTGCCAGTAGTATTTGGGCAATGAACACTGAAGCTTTCTTT
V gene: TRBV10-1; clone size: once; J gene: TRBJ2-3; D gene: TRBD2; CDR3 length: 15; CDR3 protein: CASSESGGSTDTQYF; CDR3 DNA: TGCGCCAGCAGTGAGTCGGGGGGGAGCACAGATACGCAGTATTTT
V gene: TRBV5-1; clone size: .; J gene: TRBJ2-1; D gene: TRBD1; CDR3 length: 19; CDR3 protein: CASSTRDREMGRTYNEQFF; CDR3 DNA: TGCGCCAGCAGCACCAGGGACAGGGAAATGGGAAGGACATACAATGAGCAGTTCTTC
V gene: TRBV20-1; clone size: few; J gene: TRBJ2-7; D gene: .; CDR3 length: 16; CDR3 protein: CSAKGFGELDSYEQYF; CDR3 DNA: TGCAGTGCTAAGGGCTTCGGGGAGTTGGACTCCTACGAGCAGTACTTC
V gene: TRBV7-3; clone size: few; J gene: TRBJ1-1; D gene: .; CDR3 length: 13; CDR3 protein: CASSLTGSGGAFF; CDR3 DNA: TGTGCCAGCAGCTTAACTGGGTCTGGTGGAGCTTTCTTT
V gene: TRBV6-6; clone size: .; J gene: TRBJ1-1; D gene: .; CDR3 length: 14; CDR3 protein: CASSWAGVSTEAFF; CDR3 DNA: TGTGCCAGCAGTTGGGCAGGGGTGAGCACTGAAGCTTTCTTT
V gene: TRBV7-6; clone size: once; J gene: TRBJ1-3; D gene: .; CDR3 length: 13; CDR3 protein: CASSLKPGNTIYF; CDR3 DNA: TGTGCCAGCAGCCTAAAACCGGGAAACACCATATATTTT
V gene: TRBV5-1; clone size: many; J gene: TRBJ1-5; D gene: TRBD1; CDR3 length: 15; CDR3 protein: CASSPGQGSIQPQHF; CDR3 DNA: TGCGCCAGCAGCCCGGGACAGGGGAGTATTCAGCCCCAGCATTTT
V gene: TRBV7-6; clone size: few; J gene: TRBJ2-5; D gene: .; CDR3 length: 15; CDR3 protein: CASSLGQGGEETQYF; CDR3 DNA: TGTGCCAGCAGCTTAGGCCAGGGAGGAGAAGAGACCCAGTACTTC
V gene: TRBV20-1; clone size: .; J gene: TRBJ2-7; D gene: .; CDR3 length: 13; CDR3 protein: CSASTVKGYEQYF; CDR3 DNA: TGCAGTGCTTCGACAGTTAAGGGGTACGAGCAGTACTTC
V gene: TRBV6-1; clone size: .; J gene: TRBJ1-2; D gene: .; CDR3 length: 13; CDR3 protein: CASSAPFPYGYTF; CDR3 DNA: TGTGCCAGCAGTGCACCCTTCCCCTATGGCTACACCTTC
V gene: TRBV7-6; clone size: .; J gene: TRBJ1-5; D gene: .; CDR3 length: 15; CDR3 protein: CASSSSRVAGQPQHF; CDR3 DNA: TGTGCCAGCAGCTCGTCCAGGGTGGCAGGGCAGCCCCAGCATTTT
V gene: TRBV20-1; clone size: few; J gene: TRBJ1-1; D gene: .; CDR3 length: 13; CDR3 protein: CSARQQGFTEAFF; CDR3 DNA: TGCAGTGCTAGACAACAGGGTTTCACTGAAGCTTTCTTT
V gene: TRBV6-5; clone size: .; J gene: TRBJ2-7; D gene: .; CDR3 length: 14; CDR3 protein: CASTATYTSYEQYF; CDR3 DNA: TGTGCCAGCACCGCCACTTATACTTCCTACGAGCAGTACTTC
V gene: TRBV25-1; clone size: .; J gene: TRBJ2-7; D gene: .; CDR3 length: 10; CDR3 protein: CASPLYEQYF; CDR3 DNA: TGTGCCAGCCCCCTCTACGAGCAGTACTTC
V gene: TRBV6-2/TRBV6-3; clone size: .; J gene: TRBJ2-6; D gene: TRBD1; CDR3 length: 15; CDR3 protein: CASRGTGVGANVLTF; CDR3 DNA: TGTGCCAGCAGAGGAACAGGGGTTGGGGCCAACGTCCTGACTTTC
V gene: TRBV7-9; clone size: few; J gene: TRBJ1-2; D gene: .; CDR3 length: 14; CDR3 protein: CASSQGEGSRGYTF; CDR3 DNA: TGTGCCAGCAGCCAAGGGGAAGGGTCTCGTGGCTACACCTTC
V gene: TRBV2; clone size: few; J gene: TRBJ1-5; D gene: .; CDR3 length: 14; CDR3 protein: CASSGTAAREPQHF; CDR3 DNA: TGTGCCAGCAGTGGGACAGCCGCAAGAGAACCCCAGCATTTT
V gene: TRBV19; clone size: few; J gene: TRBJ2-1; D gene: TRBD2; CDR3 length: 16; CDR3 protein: CASSSGTSGSYNEQFF; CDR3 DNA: TGTGCCAGTAGTTCGGGGACTAGCGGCTCCTACAATGAGCAGTTCTTC
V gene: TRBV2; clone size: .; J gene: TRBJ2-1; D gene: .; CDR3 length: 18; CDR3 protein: CASSEALQRGGALNEQFF; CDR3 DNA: TGTGCCAGCAGTGAAGCGCTTCAGAGAGGGGGAGCCTTAAATGAGCAGTTCTTC
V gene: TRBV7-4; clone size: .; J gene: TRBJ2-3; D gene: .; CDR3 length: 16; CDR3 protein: CASSLVEVISTDTQYF; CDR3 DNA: TGTGCCAGCAGCCTAGTGGAGGTGATCAGCACAGATACGCAGTATTTT
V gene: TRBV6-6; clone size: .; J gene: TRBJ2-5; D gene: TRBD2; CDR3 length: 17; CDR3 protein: CASSYPQRAGGKETQYF; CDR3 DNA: TGTGCCAGCAGTTACCCCCAAAGGGCGGGAGGAAAAGAGACCCAGTACTTC
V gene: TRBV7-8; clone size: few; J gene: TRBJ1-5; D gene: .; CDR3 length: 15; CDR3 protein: CASSGQAYSNQPQHF; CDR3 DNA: TGTGCCAGCAGCGGGCAGGCCTATAGCAATCAGCCCCAGCATTTT
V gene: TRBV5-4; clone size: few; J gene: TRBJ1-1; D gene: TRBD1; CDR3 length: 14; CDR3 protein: CASSTGQGVPEAFF; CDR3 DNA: TGTGCCAGCAGCACCGGACAGGGGGTTCCTGAAGCTTTCTTT
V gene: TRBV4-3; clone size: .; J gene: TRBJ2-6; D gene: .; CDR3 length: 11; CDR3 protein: CASSQSNVLTF; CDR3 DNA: TGCGCCAGCAGCCAGAGCAACGTCCTGACTTTC
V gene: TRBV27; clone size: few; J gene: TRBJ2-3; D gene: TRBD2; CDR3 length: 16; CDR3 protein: CASSFSAGASTDTQYF; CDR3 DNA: TGTGCCAGCAGTTTTTCAGCGGGGGCCAGCACAGATACGCAGTATTTT
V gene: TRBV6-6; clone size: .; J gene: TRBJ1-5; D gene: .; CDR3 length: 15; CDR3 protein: CASSVWGESNQPQHF; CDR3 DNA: TGTGCCAGCAGTGTTTGGGGGGAGAGCAATCAGCCCCAGCATTTT
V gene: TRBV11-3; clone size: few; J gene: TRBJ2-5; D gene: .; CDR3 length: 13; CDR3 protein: CASSLDARETQYF; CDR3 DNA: TGTGCCAGCAGCTTAGATGCTAGGGAGACCCAGTACTTC
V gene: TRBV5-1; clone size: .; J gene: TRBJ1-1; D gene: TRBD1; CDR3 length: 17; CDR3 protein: CASSPKDRGTGRTEAFF; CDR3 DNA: TGCGCCAGCAGCCCAAAGGACAGGGGAACGGGTCGCACTGAAGCTTTCTTT
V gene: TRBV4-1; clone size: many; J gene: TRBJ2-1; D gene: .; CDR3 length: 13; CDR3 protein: CASRRVGQDEQFF; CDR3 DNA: TGCGCCAGCAGGCGGGTCGGACAAGATGAGCAGTTCTTC
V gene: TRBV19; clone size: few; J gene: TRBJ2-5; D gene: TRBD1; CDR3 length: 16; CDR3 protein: CASSIYTGVGQETQYF; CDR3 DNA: TGTGCCAGTAGTATCTACACAGGGGTGGGCCAAGAGACCCAGTACTTC